This passage covers 3 T cell receptor beta chains from one sample sequenced in a study of T cell repertoires and HLA-DP antigens. The method was immunoSEQ multiplex PCR; TCRdb's version includes in-frame clones alone and lacks a portion of them. The table shows over 60,000 clones, with over 75% occurring only once. Their cognate antigens are unknown. Sequencing input: CD4+ T cells from PBMCs. The receptor source for this set is a man between 60 and 75 years old in good health and CMV-seronegative.

The chain carries TRBV6-5 and TRBJ1-6; unclear D gene. The CDR3 spans 16 residues. Trimming removed 0 bases from V and 7 bases from J, with 13 bases in between. Per the germline V gene, CDR1 is MNHEY and CDR2 is SVGAGI. CDR3 coding DNA: TGTGCCAGCAGTTACTCGATCGGAGGGAACAATTCACCCCTCCACTTT. It translates to CASSYSIGGNNSPLHF.

The chain has TRBV5-4 and TRBJ1-2; D is unresolved. Germline CDR1 and CDR2: SGHNT and YYREEE (reference sequence). V lost 0 bases, J lost 2 bases, and 5 bases lay in between. This CDR3 has 13 amino acids. CDR3 in amino acids: CASSLETNYGYTF. The DNA of the CDR3 is TGTGCCAGCAGCTTGGAGACAAACTATGGCTACACCTTC.

The rearrangement joins TRBV9 to TRBJ2-1; 13 positions match TRBD2. Trimming cost V 2 bases and J 4 bases; bases outside gene matches: 9. CDR1 is SGDLS, CDR2 YYNGEE, per germline. This CDR3 comprises 18 residues. DNA for the CDR3: TGTGCCAGCAGCGTTCACACTAGCGGGGGGGCTGGGTACAATGAGCAGTTCTTC. Its translation: CASSVHTSGGAGYNEQFF.